This T cell receptor (beta chain) was profiled in a study of T cell changes during pregnancy in multiple sclerosis. The assay was immunoSEQ multiplex PCR, and TCRdb's table has in-frame clones only and misses some. The sample includes 45,000 or so clones, 75% to 95% of them seen just once. The receptor was derived from a female donor with multiple sclerosis, enrolled in a pregnancy study. Sequenced here: CD8+ T cells from peripheral blood mononuclear cells, sampled after pregnancy.

CDR3 region: CASSFGPGGNNEQFF. The CDR3 DNA sequence: TGCGCCAGCAGCTTCGGCCCGGGGGGGAACAATGAGCAGTTCTTC. The V gene is TRBV5-1, the J gene TRBJ2-1; TRBD2 matches at 8 bases. The germline gives CDR1 SGHRS, CDR2 YFSETQ. J was trimmed by 5 bases and V by 2 bases; bases with no gene match: 6. This CDR3 spans 15 amino acids.